The rows below give T cell receptor beta chains drawn from one sample of a study of blood T cell repertoires in COVID-19. TCRdb keeps only in-frame clones here, not all; method: immunoSEQ multiplex PCR. The profile shows about 180,000 clones, 85% to 90% of them singletons. Sample: peripheral blood. These receptors originate from a person aged 70 to 85 with COVID-19, enrolled during active disease. CDR3s leave out the opening cysteine and the closing phenylalanine or tryptophan. Not every row has a clone size; where given, it reads once, few, many or a size class.

j_call: TRBJ1-1
clone_size: .
v_call: TRBV19
cdr3_aa: ASMGRPEAF

j_call: TRBJ2-7
clone_size: once
v_call: TRBV15
cdr3_aa: ATSRERDRGLIAGAGYEQY

j_call: TRBJ1-2
clone_size: .
v_call: TRBV4-3
cdr3_aa: ASSQRQGELYGYT

j_call: TRBJ2-3
clone_size: .
v_call: TRBV15
cdr3_aa: ATSRQRARGSTDTQY

j_call: TRBJ2-5
clone_size: .
v_call: TRBV4-3
cdr3_aa: ASSLTSGSGETQY

j_call: TRBJ2-5
clone_size: .
v_call: TRBV7-9
cdr3_aa: ASSLRRGNKETQY

j_call: TRBJ2-1
clone_size: .
v_call: TRBV19
cdr3_aa: ASSIADRSYNEQF

j_call: TRBJ2-1
clone_size: .
v_call: TRBV3-1/TRBV3-2
cdr3_aa: ASSQTLGQTNTYNEQF

j_call: TRBJ2-1
clone_size: .
v_call: TRBV11-2
cdr3_aa: ASSLDKAGGPRQF

j_call: TRBJ1-1
clone_size: .
v_call: TRBV28
cdr3_aa: ASDQQGLAAF

j_call: TRBJ2-5
clone_size: once
v_call: TRBV7-2
cdr3_aa: ASSLMGRQETQY

j_call: TRBJ1-1
clone_size: .
v_call: TRBV6-6
cdr3_aa: ASSPGTGMNTEAF

j_call: TRBJ2-2
clone_size: .
v_call: TRBV18
cdr3_aa: ASSLVAGANTGELF

j_call: TRBJ2-5
clone_size: .
v_call: TRBV10-3
cdr3_aa: ASNREGRAETQY

j_call: TRBJ1-6
clone_size: .
v_call: TRBV7-6
cdr3_aa: ASSPRQGDSPLH

j_call: TRBJ2-1
clone_size: .
v_call: TRBV7-7
cdr3_aa: ASSPLRAGMNEQF

j_call: TRBJ2-1
clone_size: .
v_call: TRBV29-1
cdr3_aa: SVRESAGEQF

j_call: TRBJ2-1
clone_size: .
v_call: TRBV30
cdr3_aa: AWSPGTRVYNEQF

j_call: TRBJ2-7
clone_size: few
v_call: TRBV11-2
cdr3_aa: ASSRNRGPYEQY

j_call: TRBJ2-5
clone_size: .
v_call: TRBV3-1/TRBV3-2
cdr3_aa: ASSQVGAGQGFIQETQY

j_call: TRBJ2-7
clone_size: .
v_call: TRBV11-2
cdr3_aa: ASSLARISYEQY

j_call: TRBJ1-2
clone_size: once
v_call: TRBV18
cdr3_aa: ASKDSGSYGYT

j_call: TRBJ1-5
clone_size: once
v_call: TRBV7-2
cdr3_aa: ASSSRSVDEPQH

j_call: TRBJ2-7
clone_size: .
v_call: TRBV6-6
cdr3_aa: ASSSPGTGGHEQY

j_call: TRBJ1-6
clone_size: .
v_call: TRBV9
cdr3_aa: ASSPGTGRGTPLH

j_call: TRBJ1-2
clone_size: .
v_call: TRBV28
cdr3_aa: ASSVAGRRGYT

j_call: TRBJ1-2
clone_size: .
v_call: TRBV30
cdr3_aa: AWNGGQGLAGYT

j_call: TRBJ2-1
clone_size: .
v_call: TRBV19
cdr3_aa: ASSIDKTGLLRGSEQF

j_call: TRBJ2-7
clone_size: .
v_call: TRBV5-1
cdr3_aa: ASSPRTGAYEQY

j_call: TRBJ2-2
clone_size: .
v_call: TRBV27
cdr3_aa: ASSPGAGELF

j_call: TRBJ2-7
clone_size: .
v_call: TRBV11-2
cdr3_aa: ASSFPGTSRR

j_call: TRBJ2-5
clone_size: .
v_call: TRBV5-1
cdr3_aa: ASSLGGLAAQETQY

j_call: TRBJ1-3
clone_size: .
v_call: TRBV5-6
cdr3_aa: ASSGTGAWGNTIY

j_call: TRBJ2-1
clone_size: .
v_call: TRBV28
cdr3_aa: ASSLGLEQF

j_call: TRBJ1-6
clone_size: .
v_call: TRBV6-5
cdr3_aa: ASSRDRDNSPLH

j_call: TRBJ2-1
clone_size: .
v_call: TRBV2
cdr3_aa: ASSPSGQNPEQF

j_call: TRBJ2-2
clone_size: .
v_call: TRBV7-7
cdr3_aa: ASSVKLIGTGHTGELF

j_call: TRBJ2-6
clone_size: .
v_call: TRBV5-1
cdr3_aa: ASKPGPSRANVLT

j_call: TRBJ1-5
clone_size: .
v_call: TRBV7-2
cdr3_aa: ASSLGGFNNQPQH

j_call: TRBJ2-2
clone_size: .
v_call: TRBV14
cdr3_aa: ASSQGQGSTGELF

j_call: TRBJ1-6
clone_size: .
v_call: TRBV19
cdr3_aa: ASSTQSSSPLH

j_call: TRBJ2-2
clone_size: .
v_call: TRBV6-2/TRBV6-3
cdr3_aa: ASSPNVGGRAGELF

j_call: TRBJ1-2
clone_size: many
v_call: TRBV27
cdr3_aa: ASSWGGGGAYGYT

j_call: TRBJ1-2
clone_size: .
v_call: TRBV13
cdr3_aa: ASSLAAGGGRSGYT

j_call: TRBJ1-1
clone_size: once
v_call: TRBV6-5
cdr3_aa: ASSRGGTEAF

j_call: TRBJ2-1
clone_size: .
v_call: TRBV29-1
cdr3_aa: SAATDLNEQF

j_call: TRBJ2-7
clone_size: .
v_call: TRBV6-5
cdr3_aa: ASSYFGEGYEQY

j_call: TRBJ2-1
clone_size: few
v_call: TRBV10-1
cdr3_aa: ASSGRSEIRAGGYTPYNEQF

j_call: TRBJ1-5
clone_size: .
v_call: TRBV7-2
cdr3_aa: ASSLTIPVNQPQH

j_call: TRBJ1-5
clone_size: .
v_call: TRBV11-2
cdr3_aa: ASSSGTGTHQPQH

j_call: TRBJ1-6
clone_size: .
v_call: TRBV27
cdr3_aa: ASSEGTGNSPLH

j_call: TRBJ2-3
clone_size: .
v_call: TRBV12-3/TRBV12-4
cdr3_aa: ASKPGTDTQY

j_call: TRBJ1-4
clone_size: .
v_call: TRBV28
cdr3_aa: ASSLLEKLF

j_call: TRBJ1-6
clone_size: .
v_call: TRBV2
cdr3_aa: ASSLGQVYNSPLH

j_call: TRBJ2-7
clone_size: .
v_call: TRBV6-5
cdr3_aa: ASSLLLGGDEQY

j_call: TRBJ1-2
clone_size: .
v_call: TRBV6-2/TRBV6-3
cdr3_aa: ASSNQGFDGYT

j_call: TRBJ1-6
clone_size: .
v_call: TRBV7-9
cdr3_aa: ASSAWPDRDGSPLH

j_call: TRBJ1-1
clone_size: .
v_call: TRBV3-1/TRBV3-2
cdr3_aa: ASSQGINRGNTEAF

j_call: TRBJ2-1
clone_size: .
v_call: TRBV7-3
cdr3_aa: ASSLMGEGADEQF

j_call: TRBJ2-3
clone_size: .
v_call: TRBV28
cdr3_aa: ASRDREHISVDTQY